This paragraph covers one T cell receptor beta chain sequence. Antigen: not known. Repertoires were generated with immunoSEQ multiplex PCR, while TCRdb's copy carries only in-frame clones and drops some. The repertoire holds 50,000 to 75,000 clones, with 90% to 95% as singletons. The sample originates from a study of graft-versus-host responses after intestinal transplantation. Study summary: Every one of the recipients received anti-thymocyte globulin induction and afterwards took tacrolimus and steroids for around 3 years. Study observations and caveats: Recipient marrow held GvH clones, some first seen in ileum or blood.

This TCR derives from a human donor who was the organ donor for an intestinal transplant. Source: unstimulated CD8+ T cells sorted from spleen or lymph node cells, taken before transplant.

CDR3 sequence: CASSPGTGSWVRYF. In DNA, the CDR3 is TGCGCCAGCAGCCCCGGGACAGGGTCGTGGGTCCGGTACTTC. This chain uses TRBV4-3 with TRBJ2-5, with TRBD1 matching 9 bases. J lost 13 bases, V lost 4 bases, and 13 bases had no gene match. The CDR3 is 14 residues long. Germline lookup yields CDR1 LGHNA and CDR2 YSLEER.